This note documents a single TCR beta chain sequence. The V gene end was trimmed by 0 bases and the J gene end by 5 bases; junction bases not matched to a gene: 4. Per the germline V gene, CDR1 is SGHNT and CDR2 is YYREEE (reference sequence). The CDR3 is 16 residues long. Participant-given clinical history determined each cohort assignment. Cohort 3 recovered donors had two negative PCRs, clearance, or symptom resolution. This specimen belongs to a study of blood T cell repertoires in COVID-19. Study processing details: Estimation of nucleated cell counts was performed using reference gene primer amplification. Assay used: immunoSEQ multiplex PCR; TCRdb lists only in-frame clones, some missing. That table is the source of V, J and clone size, and D and trimming were worked out from the DNA. The table lists a few hundred thousand clones, 87% of them singletons.

What was sequenced was PBMCs or T cells enriched from blood (not recorded which). V is TRBV5-4 and J is TRBJ2-3, with 12 bases aligning to TRBD1. This clonotype originated in a woman in her thirties who had recovered from COVID-19. The CDR3 nucleotides are TGTGCCAGCAGCTTGGATGGGACAGGGGGCGGAGATACGCAGTATTTT. It specifies CASSLDGTGGGDTQYF.